This T cell receptor (beta chain) stems from a study of cytotoxic CD8 clonotypes in ibrutinib-treated CLL (dated by TCRdb to 2020 to 2023). General notes on the study: The cohort had about ten relapsed/refractory and approximately 14 treatment-naive patients; approximately 17 were IGHV unmutated. Every sample from remission and from progressive disease was obtained while the patients were still on ibrutinib. Cryopreserved peripheral blood mononuclear cells were obtained prior to treatment, at the time of response, and at either disease progression or sustained remission. Responses were partial in roughly 24 patients and complete in 2; after median about 5.5 years follow-up, approximately 15 stayed in remission and roughly twelve progressed. Longitudinal samples were available for 26 of the 86 trial participants. Response samples were taken after a median of roughly 12 months on treatment, ranging from about 6 to 36 months. On average, each sample had hundreds of thousands of productive templates and almost 95,000 productive rearrangements.

The CDR1 and CDR2 encoded by the germline V gene (reference sequence) are MNHEY and SMNVEV. The V and J ends are trimmed by 0 bases and 6 bases, leaving 15 bases between them. The CDR3 covers 16 residues, taking in both the cysteine and the phenylalanine. The entry retains the CDR3 DNA only, 48 bases that are in frame from base 1. The label giving this sample's time point can be read as: 12 to 13 months on ibrutinib. Roughly 2 micrograms of genomic DNA were extracted from cryopreserved PBMCs for TCR beta library preparation. High-throughput TCR beta sequencing was performed on longitudinal blood samples from CLL patients receiving ibrutinib monotherapy. The patients were enrolled in a single-center, open-label phase 2 trial of ibrutinib monotherapy. General conclusions and limits of the study: Public clonotypes were found to be uncommon and were observed to contract or remain stable during treatment; the increase in clonality was shown to reflect expansion of private clonotypes at ibrutinib response. Sampling times were not matched between sustained-remission and progressing patients, and lymph node repertoires were not studied. Baseline clonality exceeded that of age-matched healthy donors and correlated strongly with circulating CD8+ T-cell counts. Clonality increased at ibrutinib response, stayed stable in sustained remission, and fell back toward baseline at progression.

The goal of deep resolution MiSeq sequencing was a depth between 1 in 1 million and 1 in 200,000 T cells, and coverage averaged 10x per clonotype. TCR beta libraries were generated with the immunoSEQ hsTCRB Kit. In the source study's methods: Data were analyzed with ImmunoSEQ Data Assistant and ImmunoSEQ Analyzer, with V, D and J genes assigned per IMGT definitions. Clonality, with values ranging from 0 to 1, was calculated as one minus the normalized Shannon entropy of productive rearrangement frequencies. Only overrepresented clonotypes making up at least 0.05% of the repertoire of each patient were included in the public clonotype analysis. Roughly 12 age-matched healthy donor repertoires from immuneACCESS were used as controls for clonality. The source is immuneACCESS, and TCRdb retained only in-frame sequences with V and J called. Part of the clones is not carried over; for the studies checked, unresolved V genes explain less than half of this, and the remainder is unexplained. V and J calls and clone size are given by that table; D and trimming were obtained from the DNA. The sample table lists 15,000 to 20,000 clones, approximately 64% of them with a count of one. The ten largest clones capture 20% to 30% of the sample.

This clone is regarded as medium-sized (0.01 to 0.1%). Its antigen remains unidentified. No per-base quality is available; no much larger clone lies one base away. The source material was PBMCs, sampled after 12 months of ibrutinib treatment. This clonotype was sampled from a human donor with chronic lymphocytic leukemia. The chain is encoded by TRBV27 joined to TRBJ1-5, with a weak D call of TRBD1 (5 bases match). CDR3 protein: CASSLSFGGRRQPQHF. The DNA sequence is given as TGTGCCAGCAGTTTATCGTTTGGGGGTAGGCGTCAGCCCCAGCATTTT.